Listed here is a single T cell receptor beta chain. The antigen remains unidentified. Then a second PCR, running roughly 6 to 12 cycles, was carried out with a sample-barcoded 5' primer and a J-beta primer mix. A template-switch adaptor containing 12 random nucleotides labeled each cDNA molecule. There were at least 2.5 million CDR3-containing paired-end reads obtained from each sample. Each CDR3 protein is one row after TCRdb ran MiXCR on the 5' RACE reads. The table lists over 600,000 distinct CDR3 sequences, roughly 50% of them singletons. This entry belongs to a study of blood T cells in healthy people across ages. The CDR3 spans 16 residues. Per germline, CDR1 MNHEY and CDR2 SVGAGI. Study results and caveats: Estimates based on one million T cells were treated as lower bounds.

The chain joins TRBV6-5 to TRBJ2-4; the match to TRBD2 covers 9 bases. Near its end, the DNA agrees better with TRBJ2-7, so the J call may be wrong. The sample was blood. The sequence was collected from a middle-aged man in good health. The CDR3 loop reads CASSPTSGTSTHEQYF. The CDR3 nucleotides are TGTGCCAGCAGCCCAACCTCCGGGACTAGCACGCACGAGCAGTACTTC.